This is a list of T cell receptor beta chains from one sample in a study of T cell responses to AZD1222 COVID-19 vaccine. The table came from immunoSEQ multiplex PCR; TCRdb's copy has only in-frame clones and leaves some out. The repertoire has approximately 180,000 clones, roughly 90% of them found once; the top ten carry less than 3%. The specimen was peripheral blood, collected on day 0 of AZD1222 vaccination. These receptors were taken from an adult in good health. Each CDR3 is given with its conserved first and last residue. A D gene is named only where the DNA matches it firmly. Clone size is shown for a subset of rows, as once, few, many or a class of expanded clone.

J gene,clone size,V gene,D gene,CDR3 protein,CDR3 DNA
TRBJ2-7,NA,TRBV6-5,NA,CASISHEQYF,TGTGCCAGCATCAGTCACGAGCAGTACTTC
TRBJ1-3,NA,TRBV30,NA,CAWSVRGIVGNTIYF,TGTGCCTGGAGTGTTCGGGGGATAGTTGGAAACACCATATATTTT
TRBJ1-2,NA,TRBV9,NA,CASSSRGAGNYGYTF,TGTGCCAGCAGCTCCCGCGGGGCAGGCAACTATGGCTACACCTTC
TRBJ1-4,NA,TRBV28,NA,CASTLDPTVDEKLFF,TGTGCCAGCACCTTGGACCCCACTGTCGATGAAAAACTGTTTTTT
TRBJ2-7,NA,TRBV5-1,TRBD1,CASSLFPGQPYEQYF,TGCGCCAGCAGCTTGTTTCCGGGACAGCCCTACGAGCAGTACTTC
TRBJ2-7,NA,TRBV19,NA,CASTPGRGLFYEQYF,TGTGCCAGTACCCCGGGAAGGGGACTTTTTTACGAGCAGTACTTC
TRBJ2-1,NA,TRBV7-2,TRBD2,CASSLVGTSGNEQFF,TGTGCCAGCAGCTTAGTTGGGACTAGCGGGAATGAGCAGTTCTTC
TRBJ1-1,NA,TRBV12-5,TRBD1,CASGENRGLWHTEAFF,TGTGCTAGTGGTGAGAACAGGGGGCTGTGGCACACTGAAGCTTTCTTT
TRBJ2-7,NA,TRBV21-1,NA,CASSKFDEQYF,TGTGCCAGCAGCAAATTCGACGAGCAGTACTTC
TRBJ1-1,NA,TRBV18,NA,CASSEQAGLGMNTEAFF,TGTGCCAGCTCAGAGCAGGCGGGCCTCGGAATGAACACTGAAGCTTTCTTT
TRBJ2-5,NA,TRBV3-1/TRBV3-2,NA,CASSQEGRSQETQYF,TGTGCCAGCAGCCAAGAGGGCAGGTCACAAGAGACCCAGTACTTC
TRBJ1-6,NA,TRBV6-5,TRBD1,CASRTGVPNSPLHF,TGTGCCAGCAGGACAGGGGTGCCCAATTCACCCCTCCACTTT
TRBJ1-4,NA,TRBV4-2,NA,CASSQGLDSGEKLFF,TGTGCCAGCAGCCAAGGTCTGGATTCCGGTGAAAAACTGTTTTTT
TRBJ2-7,few,TRBV19,TRBD2,CASSIDRTSRTGEQYF,TGTGCCAGTAGTATTGACCGGACTAGCCGAACAGGGGAGCAGTACTTC
TRBJ1-4,NA,TRBV6-5,NA,CASTGFLGEKLFF,TGTGCCAGCACCGGGTTCTTAGGGGAAAAACTGTTTTTT
TRBJ2-2,NA,TRBV6-5,NA,CASSYFDSQGGELFF,TGTGCCAGCAGTTACTTCGACAGTCAGGGCGGGGAGCTGTTTTTT
TRBJ1-6,NA,TRBV5-1,TRBD1,CASSGGPGQGRSSYNSPLHF,TGCGCCAGCAGCGGGGGGCCGGGACAGGGCCGGAGTTCCTATAATTCACCCCTCCACTTT
TRBJ2-6,NA,TRBV11-2,NA,CASSLPGAGANVLTF,TGTGCCAGCAGCTTACCCGGGGCTGGGGCCAACGTCCTGACTTTC
TRBJ1-6,NA,TRBV28,TRBD1,CASRPRTGNSSPLHF,TGTGCCAGCAGACCTCGGACAGGGAATTCTTCACCCCTCCACTTT
TRBJ2-2,NA,TRBV6-5,NA,CASSYTRNAGELFF,TGTGCCAGCAGTTACACTAGGAACGCCGGGGAGCTGTTTTTT
TRBJ1-6,NA,TRBV12-3/TRBV12-4,TRBD1,CATSRTGSSPLHF,TGTGCCACCTCGAGGACAGGGTCCTCACCCCTCCACTTT
TRBJ1-3,once,TRBV7-2,NA,CASSLTENTIYF,TGTGCCAGCAGCTTAACAGAGAACACCATATATTTT
TRBJ2-1,NA,TRBV3-1/TRBV3-2,TRBD1,CASSPDRVRVNEQFF,TGTGCCAGCAGCCCGGACAGGGTCCGGGTTAATGAGCAGTTCTTC
TRBJ2-3,NA,TRBV7-7,NA,CASSLASGTDTQYF,TGTGCCAGCAGCTTGGCTAGCGGCACAGATACGCAGTATTTT
TRBJ1-4,once,TRBV7-9,NA,CASSLGSAINEKLFF,TGTGCCAGCAGCTTAGGGTCAGCGATAAATGAAAAACTGTTTTTT
TRBJ2-7,NA,TRBV7-2,NA,CASSFPSYEQYF,TGTGCCAGCAGCTTTCCTTCCTACGAGCAGTACTTC
TRBJ2-3,NA,TRBV6-1,NA,CASSGVGLPGGDTQYF,TGTGCCAGCAGTGGGGTGGGTCTTCCGGGTGGCGATACGCAGTATTTT
TRBJ1-2,NA,TRBV19,NA,CATLESGLANYGYTF,TGTGCCACTTTAGAAAGCGGGTTAGCTAACTATGGCTACACCTTC
TRBJ2-7,NA,TRBV7-9,TRBD1,CASSLTGQAYEQYF,TGTGCCAGCAGCTTAACGGGACAGGCCTACGAGCAGTACTTC
TRBJ1-1,NA,TRBV19,NA,CASSTDATGINTEAFF,TGTGCCAGTAGTACCGACGCTACAGGGATTAACACTGAAGCTTTCTTT
TRBJ2-7,NA,TRBV4-2,NA,CASSQGLSGYEQYF,TGTGCCAGCAGCCAAGGTCTCTCGGGGTACGAGCAGTACTTC
TRBJ2-1,NA,TRBV11-1,TRBD2,CASSDSGRAFNEQFF,TGTGCCAGCAGCGATAGCGGGAGGGCCTTCAATGAGCAGTTCTTC
TRBJ1-5,NA,TRBV27,TRBD1,CASGNTGDNQPQHF,TGTGCCAGCGGGAACACAGGGGACAATCAGCCCCAGCATTTT
TRBJ2-3,NA,TRBV7-2,TRBD2,CASSLGLGNTDTQYF,TGTGCCAGCAGCCTCGGACTAGGGAACACAGATACGCAGTATTTT
TRBJ1-1,NA,TRBV12-3/TRBV12-4,NA,CASSLGWGTEAFF,TGTGCCAGCAGTTTAGGGTGGGGGACTGAAGCTTTCTTT
TRBJ2-5,NA,TRBV21-1,NA,CASTRQGETQYF,TGTGCCAGCACCCGACAGGGTGAGACCCAGTACTTC